The 31 T cell receptor beta chains in this list originate from one sample, sequenced in a study of blood T cell repertoires in COVID-19. Clones were read by immunoSEQ multiplex PCR, and TCRdb kept only the in-frame ones, dropping some. This sample yields under 200,000 clones, of which 60% to 80% are seen a single time; 17% belongs to the top ten. Sample: peripheral blood. The receptor source for this set is a man aged 55 to 70 with active or convalescent COVID-19.

V and J are TRBV27 and TRBJ1-1; D is uncertain. The CDR3 contains 13 residues. The V and J ends lost 4 bases and 3 bases respectively, with 9 bases between them. CDR1 MNHEY and CDR2 SMNVEV come from the germline V gene (reference sequence). CDR3 in amino acids: CASSSGFYTEAFF. DNA of the CDR3: TGTGCCAGCAGTTCAGGATTTTACACTGAAGCTTTCTTT.

In regard to this clone: The same CDR3 also results from other DNA sequences found in this sample. The chain is built from TRBV5-1 and TRBJ2-1; D is unresolved. The ends were cut back, 0 bases at V and 6 bases at J, with 7 bases in the middle. Germline CDR1 is SGHRS and CDR2 is YFSETQ. The CDR3 runs to 13 residues. DNA for the CDR3: TGCGCCAGCAGCTTGGGCCAGTCCAATGAGCAGTTCTTC. Its protein product is CASSLGQSNEQFF.

The J gene is TRBJ1-2, the V gene TRBV30, with D maybe TRBD1 (6 bases). The CDR3 runs to 14 residues. The germline V gene encodes CDR1 GTSNPN and CDR2 SVGIG (reference sequence). V lost 1 base and J lost 8, with 17 bases in between. The CDR3 reads CAWSAAPGARGYTF. CDR3 DNA: TGTGCCTGGAGTGCCGCCCCAGGGGCTCGGGGCTACACCTTC.

V gene TRBV4-2 combines with J gene TRBJ2-1, with 11 bases that match TRBD2. Trimming removed 3 bases from V and 6 bases from J; junction bases left unmatched: 7. The CDR3 is 16 amino acids. The germline V gene has CDR1 LGHNA and CDR2 YNFKEQ. The CDR3 region is CASSQLSGRASNEQFF. CDR3 bases: TGTGCCAGCAGCCAGCTTAGCGGGAGGGCCAGCAATGAGCAGTTCTTC.

This chain joins TRBV15 and TRBJ2-1, with a weak D call TRBD1 (5 bases). Trimming cost V 0 bases and J 1 base, with 10 bases left between them. The CDR3 length is 16 residues. Germline V lookup: CDR1 LNHNV, CDR2 YYDKDF (reference sequence). Here the CDR3 DNA reads TGTGCCACCAGCAGAGATCTGGCAGGGTCCTACAATGAGCAGTTCTTC. This codes for CATSRDLAGSYNEQFF.

V usage is TRBV15 and J usage is TRBJ1-5, with TRBD1 matching 7 bases. The junction had 3 bases not matched to a gene; V was cut back by 7 bases and J by 3 bases. Germline V gene sequence: CDR1 LNHNV, CDR2 YYDKDF (reference sequence). The CDR3 consists of 13 residues. As DNA, the CDR3 is TGTGCCACCACACAGGGGCTCAATCAGCCCCAGCATTTT. Its translation: CATTQGLNQPQHF.

This clone was observed a handful of times. The chain is built from TRBV28 and TRBJ1-1, with no clear D. The germline V and J ends were trimmed by 6 bases and 0 bases, with 14 bases remaining between them. Germline lookup yields CDR1 MDHEN and CDR2 SYDVKM. The CDR3 is 15 residues long. In nucleotides, the CDR3 is TGTGCCAGCAGCCGCGTAGCGGGTTTGAACACTGAAGCTTTCTTT. Translated, it gives CASSRVAGLNTEAFF.

The chain links TRBV21-1 to TRBJ1-4. TRBV21-1 is annotated as a pseudogene. The CDR3 has 14 residues. CDR3 loop: CASSGTETNEKLFF. The DNA of the CDR3 is TGTGCCAGCAGCGGGACTGAAACTAATGAAAAACTGTTTTTT.

V gene TRBV10-3 combines with J gene TRBJ2-5, with D possibly TRBD1 on 6 matching bases. The CDR3 is 15 residues long. Deletions cut 6 bases from V and 2 bases from J, with 16 bases between. Germline V gene lookup returns CDR1 ENHRY and CDR2 SYGVKD. The DNA of the CDR3 is TGTGCCATCAGCCAGCGGTGGACAGAACAAGAGACCCAGTACTTC. Its protein product is CAISQRWTEQETQYF.

This clone has just a few counts. The rearrangement uses TRBV30 and TRBJ1-6; tentative D call: TRBD1 (6 bases). The CDR3 extends over 14 amino acids. V was trimmed by 5 bases and J by 7 bases, leaving 15 bases between them. Germline V gene data show CDR1 as GTSNPN and CDR2 as SVGIG (reference sequence). CDR3 bases: TGTGCCTGGTCTGCGGGGGCTTTCAATTCACCCCTCCACTTT. Translating gives CAWSAGAFNSPLHF. Together with reference TRBV30 and TRBJ1-6, the CDR3 gives the full variable domain: SQTIHQWPATLVQPVGSPLSLECTVEGTSNPNLYWYRQAAGRGLQLLFYSVGIGQISSEVPQNLSASRPQDRQFILSSKKLLLSDSGFYLCAWSAGAFNSPLHFGNGTRLTVT.

The chain joins TRBV7-8 to TRBJ2-5; maybe TRBD2 (5 bases). The CDR3 covers 15 residues. Germline values: CDR1 SGHVS, CDR2 FQNEAQ. V gave up 5 bases and J gave up 2 bases, with 15 bases separating them. The CDR3 nucleotides read TGTGCCAGCAGCAGGCCCGCCGGGATTCAAGAGACCCAGTACTTC. Translated, it gives CASSRPAGIQETQYF.

The count of this clone is one. V is TRBV5-4 and J is TRBJ2-3, with TRBD1 as a possible D gene (5 bases). In germline, CDR1 is SGHNT, CDR2 YYREEE (reference sequence). The length of the CDR3 is 14 residues. Trimming cost V 4 bases and J 0 bases, with 9 bases left between them. CDR3 coding DNA: TGTGCCAGCAGCCAGGGCTATAGCACAGATACGCAGTATTTT. Translated, it gives CASSQGYSTDTQYF.

The chain has TRBV7-8 and TRBJ2-1; 7 bases are a match to TRBD2. Germline lookup yields CDR1 SGHVS and CDR2 FQNEAQ. The CDR3 runs to 15 residues. V lost 5 bases, J lost 7 bases, and 11 bases stayed unmatched. Here the CDR3 reads CASSLREVWGNEQFF. CDR3 DNA sequence: TGTGCCAGCAGCCTACGGGAGGTCTGGGGGAATGAGCAGTTCTTC.

As DNA, the CDR3 is TGTGCCAGCAGTTCAGGACAGGGGGCCCTCTATGGCTACACCTTC. Translating it yields CASSSGQGALYGYTF. V is TRBV28 and J is TRBJ1-2, with TRBD1 identical over 11 bases. After removal of 4 bases from V and 4 bases from J, the junction contained 5 bases not matched to a gene. The length of the CDR3 is 15 residues. Germline V CDR1 and CDR2: MDHEN, SYDVKM.

The genes are TRBV27 and TRBJ1-5; D not resolved. The V and J ends lost 4 bases and 8 bases respectively, with 9 bases between them. Germline V CDR1 and CDR2: MNHEY, SMNVEV (reference sequence). CDR3 length: 12 residues. CDR3 sequence (DNA): TGTGCCAGCAGTTCACAAGGAGAGCCCCAGCATTTT. Translation gives CASSSQGEPQHF.

This chain links TRBV6-5 with TRBJ1-2; no firm D call. The V end was cut by 6 bases, the J end by 0 bases, with 14 bases between. Germline CDR1 and CDR2: MNHEY and SVGAGI. The CDR3 is 15 residues long. The CDR3 loop is CASSPWSESNYGYTF. The CDR3 bases are TGTGCCAGCAGCCCCTGGAGCGAGTCTAACTATGGCTACACCTTC.

The chain combines TRBV24-1 with TRBJ1-2; the match to TRBD1 covers 9 bases. CDR3 length equals 15 residues. Germline-derived CDR1 and CDR2 are KGHDR and SFDVKD. Trimming removed 3 bases from V and 4 bases from J; junction bases left unmatched: 5. In DNA form, the CDR3 reads TGTGCCACCAGTGATCCGGGACAGGGACCCTATGGCTACACCTTC. Amino acid sequence: CATSDPGQGPYGYTF.

V and J are TRBV4-3 and TRBJ1-4; no clear D gene. Germline CDR1 and CDR2: LGHNA and YSLEER. Trimming shortened V by 0 bases and J by 0 bases, and 5 bases separated the two germline ends. The CDR3 covers 15 residues. The CDR3 here is CASSQDSATNEKLFF. In DNA, the CDR3 is TGCGCCAGCAGCCAAGATTCAGCAACTAATGAAAAACTGTTTTTT.

This chain joins TRBV6-2 or TRBV6-3 and TRBJ2-7, with a weak D call TRBD1 (7 bases). The ends were cut back, 6 bases at V and 4 bases at J, with 22 bases in the middle. From germline, CDR1 is MNHEY and CDR2 SVGEGT. The CDR3 spans 16 residues. The CDR3 bases are TGTGCCAGCAGCCGCCCCACGGGGGACAGACGGTACGAGCAGTACTTC. Its protein product is CASSRPTGDRRYEQYF.

This clone was detected a few times. The V and J genes are TRBV5-1 and TRBJ2-1, with D maybe TRBD2 (6 bases). The CDR3 extends over 14 amino acids. V shed 4 bases and J shed 0 bases, with 8 bases lying between them. CDR1 SGHRS and CDR2 YFSETQ come from the germline V gene. DNA of the CDR3: TGCGCCAGCAGCGGGGGAGGCTCCTACAATGAGCAGTTCTTC. The encoded protein is CASSGGGSYNEQFF. The complete variable domain, with remaining parts taken from reference TRBV5-1 and TRBJ2-1, reads KAGVTQTPRYLIKTRGQQVTLSCSPISGHRSVSWYQQTPGQGLQFLFEYFSETQRNKGNFPGRFSGRQFSNSRSEMNVSTLELGDSALYLCASSGGGSYNEQFFGPGTRLTVL.

This clone was found a few times. This chain links TRBV27 with TRBJ2-5, with a possible D match to TRBD1 (5 bases). This CDR3 is built from 14 residues. Germline CDR1 reads MNHEY; CDR2 reads SMNVEV (reference sequence). V gave up 5 bases and J gave up 7 bases, with 17 bases separating them. The CDR3 region has the DNA TGTGCCAGCAGTCCAACTTGGGGCCAGGGGACCCAGTACTTC. Protein: CASSPTWGQGTQYF.

V gene TRBV5-5 combines with J gene TRBJ2-3; 11 bases are shared with TRBD1. The junction had 1 base not matched to a gene; V was cut back by 0 bases and J by 4 bases. The CDR3 extends over 15 amino acids. Germline-derived CDR1 and CDR2 are SGHKS and YYEKEE (reference sequence). DNA for the CDR3: TGTGCCAGCAGCTTGGGGACAGGGGGCCCAGATACGCAGTATTTT. Its protein is CASSLGTGGPDTQYF.

This clone was seen more than once but under ten times. The V and J genes are TRBV27 and TRBJ2-7, with a possible D match to TRBD1 (7 bases). V lost 3 bases and J lost 2, with 14 bases in between. CDR3 length equals 15 residues. Per germline, CDR1 MNHEY and CDR2 SMNVEV (reference sequence). This CDR3 reads CASSFWTGGTYEQYF. For the CDR3, the DNA is TGTGCCAGCAGTTTCTGGACAGGAGGGACCTACGAGCAGTACTTC.

The V call is TRBV5-5, the J call TRBJ2-1; 9 positions agree with TRBD2. There are 15 residues in the CDR3. V shed 2 bases and J 9 bases; nucleotides not matched to a gene: 9. Per the germline V gene, CDR1 is SGHKS and CDR2 is YYEKEE (reference sequence). This chain's CDR3 is CASSFRLAGTSEQFF. The CDR3 bases are TGTGCCAGCAGCTTTCGCCTAGCGGGGACGAGTGAGCAGTTCTTC.

This clone was seen more than once but under ten times. The rearrangement links TRBV5-6 to TRBJ1-6; D gene uncertain. Germline CDR1 and CDR2: SGHDT and YYEEEE. V was trimmed by 4 bases and J by 0 bases, leaving 14 bases between them. This CDR3 spans 17 amino acids. CDR3 loop: CASSLGMSGSYNSPLHF. The CDR3 DNA reads TGTGCCAGCAGCCTGGGAATGTCGGGCTCCTATAATTCACCCCTCCACTTT. The variable domain in full, completed from reference TRBV5-6 and TRBJ1-6, reads DAGVTQSPTHLIKTRGQQVTLRCSPKSGHDTVSWYQQALGQGPQFIFQYYEEEERQRGNFPDRFSGHQFPNYSSELNVNALLLGDSALYLCASSLGMSGSYNSPLHFGNGTRLTVT.

The chain has TRBV2 and TRBJ2-5, with TRBD2 as a possible D gene (6 bases). The V end was cut by 4 bases, the J end by 6 bases, with 12 bases between. The length of the CDR3 is 13 residues. From germline, CDR1 is SNHLY and CDR2 FYNNEI. CDR3: CASSGASEKTQYF. The DNA of the CDR3 is TGTGCCAGCAGTGGGGCTAGCGAGAAGACCCAGTACTTC.

This chain uses TRBV28 with TRBJ1-2; the match to TRBD1 covers 10 bases. J lost 6 bases, V lost 4 bases, and 2 bases had no gene match. The CDR3 is 13 residues long. Germline V gene data show CDR1 as MDHEN and CDR2 as SYDVKM. As DNA, the CDR3 is TGTGCCAGCAGTTCTGGACAGGGGGATGGCTACACCTTC. This encodes CASSSGQGDGYTF.

This clone was recorded only once. The V call is TRBV27, the J call TRBJ2-1; 8 bases are shared with TRBD2. The CDR3 is 13 residues long. Looked up from germline, CDR1 is MNHEY and CDR2 is SMNVEV (reference sequence). V gave up 7 bases and J gave up 5 bases; unmatched junction bases: 4. The DNA of the CDR3 is TGTGCCAGCAAGGTACTAGCGGACAATGAGCAGTTCTTC. Protein sequence: CASKVLADNEQFF.

This clone was seen just once. V usage is TRBV6-4 and J usage is TRBJ2-3; 11 positions match TRBD2. The CDR3 length is 16 residues. CDR1 MRHNA and CDR2 SNTAGT come from the germline V gene. Trimming removed 8 bases from V and 3 bases from J; junction bases left unmatched: 10. CDR3 DNA: TGTGCCAGCTGGGAATTGACTAGCGGGATAACAGATACGCAGTATTTT. This codes for CASWELTSGITDTQYF.

Written as DNA, the CDR3 is TGTGCCAGCCAGCAGGGTCTAAGGAAAGAGACCCAGTACTTC. Amino acid sequence: CASQQGLRKETQYF. V gene TRBV7-9 combines with J gene TRBJ2-5; D may be TRBD1 (5 bases). The CDR3 has 14 residues. Germline CDR1 SEHNR, CDR2 FQNEAQ (reference sequence). Between the trimmed V and J ends, which lost 8 bases and 3 bases, there was a span of 16 bases.

The gene calls are TRBV28 and TRBJ2-7; 10 bases match TRBD1. The length of the CDR3 is 15 residues. The germline V gene encodes CDR1 MDHEN and CDR2 SYDVKM. The V and J ends lost 6 bases and 1 base, in that order; junction bases with no gene match: 6. The CDR3 DNA reads as TGTGCCAGCAGCACTGACAGGGGGCTATCCTACGAGCAGTACTTC. Translating gives CASSTDRGLSYEQYF.